This T cell receptor beta chain was identified in a study of blood T cell repertoires in COVID-19. As for the study in general: From the United States, Italy and Spain came samples of acute and convalescent COVID-19. In each case, the material was cDNA or gDNA derived from T cells, B-cell-depleted T cells, or PBMCs.

Germline V gene lookup returns CDR1 KGHSH and CDR2 LQKENI. The ends lost 3 bases at V and 2 bases at J; junction bases unmatched: 8. The CDR3 runs to 16 residues. In the original analysis: For nucleated cells, counts were estimated from reference gene primer amplification. The table came from immunoSEQ multiplex PCR; TCRdb's copy has only in-frame clones and leaves some out. The DNA gave D and trimming, while V, J and clone size come from that table. Altogether about 140,000 clones are present, less than 80% being singletons, with the ten largest covering more than 3.5%. The rearrangement uses TRBV18 and TRBJ2-7; 9 bases are shared with TRBD2. This TCR was recovered from a woman aged 80 or older with active or convalescent COVID-19. Sequencing was performed on peripheral blood. In DNA, the CDR3 is TGTGCCAGCTCACCGGGCGGGGGGGCGACCCCCTACGAGCAGTACTTC. Amino acids: CASSPGGGATPYEQYF.